Below, 5 T cell receptor beta chains from the same sample are listed, as sequenced in a study of vaccination effects on CD4 cells after COVID-19. Peptide-pool stimulation followed by sequencing identified expanded antigen-specific CD4+ clonotypes in the ViraFEST assay. Culture proceeded for about 11 days, and CD4+ T cells were then isolated. No vaccinee had earlier SARS-CoV-2 infection, and nucleocapsid antibodies were negative. No antigen has been identified for these receptors. The table came from immunoSEQ multiplex PCR; TCRdb's copy has only in-frame clones and leaves some out. The sample contains tens of thousands of clones, 60% to 80% of which appear only once. The material sequenced was CD4+ T cells from PBMCs cultured with HCoV-NL63 spike peptides, taken before COVID-19 vaccination. These receptors came from a human donor who received a COVID-19 vaccine.

This clone was detected once. V is TRBV7-9 and J is TRBJ2-5; 8 bases agree with TRBD1. This CDR3 contains 15 residues. In germline, CDR1 is SEHNR, CDR2 FQNEAQ (reference sequence). V was clipped by 5 bases and J by 1 base; unmatched bases: 6. CDR3 sequence: CASSQGQALQETQYF. CDR3 DNA: TGTGCCAGCAGCCAGGGACAGGCACTCCAAGAGACCCAGTACTTC.

This rearrangement joins TRBV7-3 to TRBJ2-2; D ambiguous. Germline V gene sequence: CDR1 SGHTA, CDR2 FQGTGA. V lost 5 bases and J 5 bases, leaving 9 bases between the germline ends. The CDR3 length is 13 residues. CDR3 region: CASSLFPTGELFF. Written as DNA, the CDR3 is TGTGCCAGCAGCCTCTTCCCTACCGGGGAGCTGTTTTTT.

V gene TRBV24-1 combines with J gene TRBJ2-6, with 9 bases lining up with TRBD1. CDR3 length equals 17 residues. CDR1 is KGHDR, CDR2 SFDVKD, per germline. With V trimmed by 5 bases and J by 0 bases, 4 bases remained unmatched. The CDR3 DNA sequence: TGTGCCACCAGTGGGGACAGGGACTACTCTGGGGCCAACGTCCTGACTTTC. Translation: CATSGDRDYSGANVLTF.

The chain links TRBV6-6 to TRBJ1-5; possibly TRBD1 for D (6 bases). Trimming cost V 6 bases and J 7 bases, with 13 bases left between them. The CDR3 is made up of 13 amino acids. Per germline, CDR1 MNHNY and CDR2 SVGAGI (reference sequence). The CDR3 DNA reads as TGTGCCAGCAGGTCCAGGGGCGAACAGCCCCAGCATTTT. Translated: CASRSRGEQPQHF.

The chain joins TRBV5-1 to TRBJ1-4; D gene unclear. The germline V gene has CDR1 SGHRS and CDR2 YFSETQ. V lost 1 base to trimming and J lost 4 bases, with 5 bases between them. The length of the CDR3 is 13 residues. CDR3 bases: TGCGCCAGCAGCTTGTACATTAATGAAAAACTGTTTTTT. This translates into CASSLYINEKLFF.